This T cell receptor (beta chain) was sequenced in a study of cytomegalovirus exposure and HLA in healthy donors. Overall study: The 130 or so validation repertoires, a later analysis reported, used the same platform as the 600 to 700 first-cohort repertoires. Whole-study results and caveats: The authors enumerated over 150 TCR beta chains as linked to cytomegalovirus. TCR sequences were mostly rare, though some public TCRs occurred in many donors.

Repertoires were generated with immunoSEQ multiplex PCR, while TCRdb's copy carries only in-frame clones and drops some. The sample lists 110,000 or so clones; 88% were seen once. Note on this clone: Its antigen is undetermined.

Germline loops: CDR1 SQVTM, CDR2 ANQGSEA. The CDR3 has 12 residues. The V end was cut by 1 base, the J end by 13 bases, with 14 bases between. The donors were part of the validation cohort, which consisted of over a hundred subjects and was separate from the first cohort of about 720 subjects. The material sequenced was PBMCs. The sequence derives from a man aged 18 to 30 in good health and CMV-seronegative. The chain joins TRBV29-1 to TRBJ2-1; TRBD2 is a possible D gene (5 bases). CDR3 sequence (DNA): TGCAGCGTTGAAGGGTTGAGGGATTACCAGTTCTTC. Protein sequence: CSVEGLRDYQFF.